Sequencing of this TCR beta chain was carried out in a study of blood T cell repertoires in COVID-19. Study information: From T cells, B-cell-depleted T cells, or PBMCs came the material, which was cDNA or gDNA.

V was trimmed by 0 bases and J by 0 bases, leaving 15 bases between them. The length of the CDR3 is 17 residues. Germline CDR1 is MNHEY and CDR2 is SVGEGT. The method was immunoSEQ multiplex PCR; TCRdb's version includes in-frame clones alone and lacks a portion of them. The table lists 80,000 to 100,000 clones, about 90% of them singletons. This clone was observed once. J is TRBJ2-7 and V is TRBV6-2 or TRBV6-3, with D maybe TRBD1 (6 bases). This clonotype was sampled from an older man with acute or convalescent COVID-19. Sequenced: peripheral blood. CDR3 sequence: CASSYSPYREYSYEQYF. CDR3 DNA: TGTGCCAGCAGTTACTCGCCCTACAGGGAGTACTCCTACGAGCAGTACTTC.